Detailed here is one T cell receptor (beta chain). The antigen is unknown. A much larger clone lies a single base off, so this may be a read error. RNA transcripts yielded amplified TCR beta CDR3 regions. The HTBI primer set was used in a first-round RT-PCR of the TCR CDR3. TCRdb re-derived calls from the multiplex PCR reads in MiXCR, one entry per CDR3 protein. This sample yields under 350,000 distinct CDR3 sequences, of which 15% to 20% are seen a single time; under 55% belongs to the top ten. Participants, patients aged 18 to 65, had newly diagnosed hyperthyroidism with a duration under 2 months. The data belong to a study of T cells in Graves' hyperthyroidism and ophthalmopathy. The overall study: Specimen type is peripheral blood, collected at initial diagnosis prior to any treatment.

Findings of the study overall: Model predictions of ophthalmopathy came a median approximately seven months before onset.

The sequenced material came from blood. The sequence derives from a woman in her fifties or sixties with Graves' hyperthyroidism.

Written as DNA, the CDR3 is TGTGCCAGCAGTACAGGACTCGGGGGGGAGCAGTTCTTC. It specifies CASSTGLGGEQFF. This chain joins TRBV12-3 or TRBV12-4 and TRBJ2-1; TRBD2 aligns across 7 bases. CDR3 length: 13 residues. Losses at the gene ends were 5 bases for V and 10 bases for J; bases not matched to a gene: 8.